The 24 T cell receptor beta chains listed next were all sequenced from one sample in a study of identical twins (dated by TCRdb to 2015 to 2016). The library was generated by 5' RACE. The instrument given in TCRdb is Illumina HiSeq 2000. TCRdb trimmed public reads at Q25 via fastp, called clones via MiXCR and kept in-frame beta chains. Duplicate CDR3 protein sequences are folded into a single record with the most common DNA and genes. This sample holds a few hundred thousand distinct CDR3 sequences; roughly 8% were observed only once. The ten largest account for over 2.5% of the sample. These data were also filed under a second study, of yellow fever vaccine responses in identical twins.

Sequenced material: CD8+ T cells sorted from blood. These receptors were collected from a woman in her late teens or twenties in good health.

The V call is TRBV4-3, the J call TRBJ2-7; 7 bases fit TRBD2. V dropped 0 bases and J dropped 4; count of bases not matched to a gene: 6. Germline V gene lookup returns CDR1 LGHNA and CDR2 YSLEER. The CDR3 spans 15 residues. The CDR3 sequence: CASSQERERLYEQYF. DNA for the CDR3: TGCGCCAGCAGCCAAGAGCGGGAGAGATTGTACGAGCAGTACTTC.

J is TRBJ1-6 and V is TRBV5-1; 12 bases agree with TRBD1. J lost 13 bases, V lost 4 bases, and 6 bases had no gene match. The CDR3 extends over 14 amino acids. CDR1 is SGHRS and CDR2 is YFSETQ in the germline V gene. CDR3 residues: CASSPGTGGIPLHF. Here the CDR3 DNA reads TGCGCCAGCAGCCCCGGGACAGGGGGCATCCCCCTCCACTTT.

V gene TRBV5-5 combines with J gene TRBJ2-7; D is unresolved. Germline V gene data show CDR1 as SGHKS and CDR2 as YYEKEE (reference sequence). The CDR3 sequence is 16 residues long. V lost 4 bases and J 5 bases, leaving 22 bases between the germline ends. The CDR3 region has the DNA TGTGCCAGCAGCGCCCAAGCATTTTCAACCCCCCACGAGCAGTACTTC. This codes for CASSAQAFSTPHEQYF.

V and J are TRBV20-1 and TRBJ2-3; TRBD1 might be the D (5 bases). Trimming removed 0 bases from V and 2 bases from J, with 15 bases in between. The CDR3 spans 16 residues. Per the germline V gene, CDR1 is DFQATT and CDR2 is SNEGSKA (reference sequence). The CDR3 here is CSARDRGRDVTDTQYF. Here the CDR3 DNA reads TGCAGTGCTAGAGATAGGGGTAGAGATGTCACAGATACGCAGTATTTT.

This clonotype was picked up a small number of times. The chain joins TRBV29-1 to TRBJ2-1; D may match TRBD1 or TRBD2 (5 bases each). The CDR3 is 13 amino acids. V lost 8 bases to trimming and J lost 2 bases, with 13 bases between them. The germline V gene has CDR1 SQVTM and CDR2 ANQGSEA. The CDR3 sequence is CSSSRGPYNEQFF. CDR3 nucleotides: TGCAGCTCCTCGAGGGGTCCCTACAATGAGCAGTTCTTC.

The chain combines TRBV4-3 with TRBJ2-2; 10 bases line up with TRBD2. Germline CDR1 is LGHNA and CDR2 is YSLEER. The CDR3 spans 16 residues. V lost 4 bases and J lost 4; bases outside the gene matches: 6. CDR3 bases: TGCGCCAGCAGCCCCATAGCGGGAGGCGCCACCGGGGAGCTGTTTTTT. This translates into CASSPIAGGATGELFF.

The chain couples TRBV28 to TRBJ2-1, with 8 positions matching TRBD1. The CDR3 sequence is 17 residues long. V trimming: 5 bases; J trimming: 3 bases; junction bases outside the gene matches: 12. Germline CDR1 is MDHEN and CDR2 is SYDVKM. CDR3 sequence reads: CASSPRQGRYGYNEQFF. DNA for the CDR3: TGTGCCAGCAGTCCTAGACAGGGGAGATACGGCTACAATGAGCAGTTCTTC.

This clonotype occurred many times. The chain couples TRBV29-1 to TRBJ2-7, with TRBD2 as a possible D gene (5 bases). The CDR3 sequence is 15 residues long. Germline lookup yields CDR1 SQVTM and CDR2 ANQGSEA. Trimming took 4 bases from V and 0 from J, leaving 16 bases between them. CDR3 DNA: TGCAGCGTTGTCGGAGGTCAGCAAACCTCCTACGAGCAGTACTTC. This codes for CSVVGGQQTSYEQYF.

The chain has TRBV6-2 or TRBV6-3 and TRBJ2-7; the D gene is possibly TRBD1 (5 bases). The V end lost 7 bases, the J end lost 3 bases, and 10 bases lay between the germline ends. From germline, CDR1 is MNHEY and CDR2 SVGEGT. The CDR3 is made up of 12 amino acids. The DNA of the CDR3 is TGTGCCAGCATGGGGCCCTTCTACGAGCAGTACTTC. Translation: CASMGPFYEQYF.

The chain combines TRBV5-1 with TRBJ2-7; TRBD1 is a possible D gene (5 bases). With 3 bases removed from V and 5 bases from J, the gap between germline ends came to 9 bases. The V gene's germline CDR1 is SGHRS and CDR2 YFSETQ. This CDR3 spans 12 amino acids. The CDR3, as DNA: TGCGCCAGCAGCTCAACAGGCCACGAGCAGTACTTC. Protein: CASSSTGHEQYF.

The chain combines TRBV6-2 or TRBV6-3 with TRBJ2-1, with D tentatively TRBD2 (6 bases). The V and J ends lost 2 bases and 2 bases respectively, with 7 bases between them. CDR3 length: 14 residues. In germline, CDR1 is MNHEY, CDR2 SVGEGT. For the CDR3, the DNA is TGTGCCAGCAGTTACGGGGAGGCCTACAATGAGCAGTTCTTC. Amino acid sequence: CASSYGEAYNEQFF.

V usage is TRBV3-1 and J usage is TRBJ2-7; no reliable D call. CDR3 length: 12 amino acids. Per germline, CDR1 LGHDT and CDR2 YNNKEL (reference sequence). Between the trimmed V and J ends, which lost 6 bases and 1 base, there was a span of 7 bases. Here the CDR3 reads CASSPESYEQYF. The CDR3, as DNA: TGTGCCAGCAGTCCTGAATCCTACGAGCAGTACTTC.

This clonotype showed up just a few times. This chain connects TRBV25-1 to TRBJ2-7; unclear D gene. CDR1 is MGHDK, CDR2 SYGVNS, per germline. The CDR3 extends over 14 amino acids. V lost 1 base, J lost 2 bases, and 9 bases lay in between. For the CDR3, the DNA is TGTGCCAGCAGTGAATCAGCAACGCCCTACGAGCAGTACTTC. Translation gives CASSESATPYEQYF.

This clonotype was observed a few times. The chain uses TRBV15 and TRBJ1-2, with 10 bases aligning to TRBD1. Per germline, CDR1 LNHNV and CDR2 YYDKDF (reference sequence). The CDR3 has 16 residues. The junction had 13 bases not matched to a gene; V was cut back by 8 bases and J by 4 bases. For the CDR3, the DNA is TGTGCCACCCGAAAGGAGGGGACAGGGGCCACCTATGGCTACACCTTC. It specifies CATRKEGTGATYGYTF.

On this clonotype: Germline is not matched at one junction end, which may reflect a read error. This rearrangement joins TRBV4-2 to TRBJ2-2, with D perhaps TRBD2 (5 bases). Germline V lookup: CDR1 LGHNA, CDR2 YNFKEQ. The CDR3 is made up of 17 amino acids. The CDR3 nucleotides are TGTGCCAGCAGCCAAGTGAGCGACATACCGAACACCGGGGATCTGTTTTTT. This encodes CASSQVSDIPNTGDLFF.

This clonotype has a handful of counts. The CDR3 region has the DNA TGTGCCAGCTCACGAACCATAACCGGGACACCCTATGGCTACACCTTC. Protein: CASSRTITGTPYGYTF. The chain recombines TRBV18 with TRBJ1-2; D is possibly TRBD1 (6 bases). V lost 4 bases and J lost 4, with 19 bases in between. There are 16 residues in the CDR3. Germline V gene data show CDR1 as KGHSH and CDR2 as LQKENI.

This clonotype was detected many times. The rearrangement uses TRBV25-1 and TRBJ2-1; 11 bases fit TRBD2. Losses at the gene ends were 0 bases for V and 5 bases for J; bases not matched to a gene: 6. CDR3 length equals 17 residues. Germline V CDR1 and CDR2: MGHDK, SYGVNS. The CDR3 region is CASSEYPGTSGNNEQFF. CDR3 DNA: TGTGCCAGCAGTGAATATCCCGGGACTAGCGGCAACAATGAGCAGTTCTTC.

The rearrangement joins TRBV11-2 to TRBJ2-1; 9 bases align to TRBD1. The junction had 11 bases not matched to a gene; V was cut back by 1 base and J by 4 bases. CDR1 and CDR2 (germline): SGHAT, FQNNGV. This CDR3 has 18 amino acids. The CDR3 region is CASSLVPLGQGTYNEQFF. The DNA of the CDR3 is TGTGCCAGCAGCTTAGTACCGCTGGGACAGGGTACATACAATGAGCAGTTCTTC. Based on the CDR3 plus reference TRBV11-2 and TRBJ2-1, the full variable domain is EAGVAQSPRYKIIEKRQSVAFWCNPISGHATLYWYQQILGQGPKLLIQFQNNGVVDDSQLPKDRFSAERLKGVDSTLKIQPAKLEDSAVYLCASSLVPLGQGTYNEQFFGPGTRLTVL.

The table lists this clonotype with a few counts. The chain links TRBV7-9 to TRBJ2-7; possible D gene TRBD2, 6 bases. Trimming removed 5 bases from V and 4 bases from J, with 9 bases in between. From germline, CDR1 is SEHNR and CDR2 FQNEAQ (reference sequence). The CDR3 contains 12 residues. CDR3 residues: CASSGEEYEQYF. Here the CDR3 DNA reads TGTGCCAGCAGCGGGGAGGAATACGAGCAGTACTTC. Using reference TRBV7-9 and TRBJ2-7 for the parts outside the CDR3, the full variable domain is DTGVSQNPRHKITKRGQNVTFRCDPISEHNRLYWYRQTLGQGPEFLTYFQNEAQLEKSRLLSDRFSAERPKGSFSTLEIQRTEQGDSAMYLCASSGEEYEQYFGPGTRLTVT.

This clonotype has ten or more counts. J is TRBJ2-7 and V is TRBV7-9; a possible D gene is TRBD1 (6 bases). V was pared by 1 base and J by 2 bases, with 12 bases between. The CDR3 length is 15 residues. Germline CDR1 SEHNR, CDR2 FQNEAQ (reference sequence). This chain's CDR3 is CASSLGVGTPYEQYF. CDR3 nucleotide sequence: TGTGCCAGCAGCTTAGGAGTAGGGACACCCTACGAGCAGTACTTC.

The J gene is TRBJ2-7, the V gene TRBV6-6; D gene ambiguous. The CDR3 runs 11 residues. The V end lost 7 bases, the J end lost 4 bases, and 8 bases lay between the germline ends. Germline values: CDR1 MNHNY, CDR2 SVGAGI (reference sequence). The DNA for the CDR3 is TGTGCCAGCAATAACTTGTACGAGCAGTACTTC. Encoded protein: CASNNLYEQYF.

This clonotype was counted a few times. The rearrangement uses TRBV13 and TRBJ1-5, with 7 bases aligning to TRBD1. The CDR3 consists of 15 residues. From germline, CDR1 is PRHDT and CDR2 FYEKMQ (reference sequence). The junction had 2 bases not matched to a gene; V was cut back by 0 bases and J by 3 bases. CDR3 in amino acids: CASSLGGTVNQPQHF. CDR3 DNA: TGTGCCAGCAGCTTAGGCGGGACAGTCAATCAGCCCCAGCATTTT.

This clonotype occurred many times. V is TRBV7-2 and J is TRBJ2-1; D possibly corresponds to TRBD1 (5 bases). Germline values: CDR1 SGHTA, CDR2 FQGNSA. CDR3 length: 15 amino acids. The ends were cut back, 1 base at V and 3 bases at J, with 10 bases in the middle. CDR3 in amino acids: CASSLERQIYNEQFF. The CDR3 DNA reads TGTGCCAGCAGCTTAGAGAGACAGATCTACAATGAGCAGTTCTTC.

V and J are TRBV5-1 and TRBJ2-7; perhaps TRBD2 as D (5 bases). Germline V gene data show CDR1 as SGHRS and CDR2 as YFSETQ. V lost 2 bases, J lost 7 bases, and 10 bases lay in between. CDR3 length equals 12 residues. CDR3 region: CASSLRGTEQYF. The CDR3 nucleotides read TGCGCCAGCAGCTTACGGGGTACGGAGCAGTACTTC. Looking up the rest from reference TRBV5-1 and TRBJ2-7 gives the full variable domain: KAGVTQTPRYLIKTRGQQVTLSCSPISGHRSVSWYQQTPGQGLQFLFEYFSETQRNKGNFPGRFSGRQFSNSRSEMNVSTLELGDSALYLCASSLRGTEQYFGPGTRLTVT.